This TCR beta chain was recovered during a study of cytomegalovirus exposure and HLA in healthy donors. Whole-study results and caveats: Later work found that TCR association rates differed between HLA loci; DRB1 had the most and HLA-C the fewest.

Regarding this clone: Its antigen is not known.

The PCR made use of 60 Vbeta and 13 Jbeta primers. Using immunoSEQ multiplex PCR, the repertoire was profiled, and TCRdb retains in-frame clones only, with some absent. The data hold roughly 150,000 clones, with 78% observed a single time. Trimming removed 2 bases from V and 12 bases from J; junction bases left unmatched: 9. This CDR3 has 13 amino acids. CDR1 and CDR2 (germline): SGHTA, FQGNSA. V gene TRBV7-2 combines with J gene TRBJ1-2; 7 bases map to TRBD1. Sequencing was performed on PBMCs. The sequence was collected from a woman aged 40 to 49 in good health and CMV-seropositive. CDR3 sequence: CASSLSTDRDHTF. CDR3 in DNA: TGTGCCAGCAGCTTATCGACCGACAGGGACCACACCTTC.